The T cell receptor (beta chain) under discussion was sequenced for a study of HIV-infected children after antiretroviral therapy interruption. Overall study findings and caveats: Naive CD4+ sequences overlapped less between time points once interruption began. By the end of treatment interruption, naive CD4+ clonality (Gini) increased.

A 3' RACE protocol on RNA, with unique molecular identifiers, produced the TCR library. TCRdb independently ran MiXCR on the 3' RACE reads; one entry per CDR3 protein. The repertoire holds tens of thousands of distinct CDR3 sequences, around 4.5% seen once, with 0.7% in the top ten. V dropped 9 bases and J dropped 5 bases, with 10 bases sitting between them. Germline V gene data show CDR1 as KGHDR and CDR2 as SFDVKD. The CDR3 loop spans 12 amino acids. The treatment: PENTA 11 planned treatment interruption arm or continuous ART arm. Cryopreserved PBMC samples required at least 5 million viable cells. This clonotype showed up many times. Antigen unknown.

The sample here was CD45RA+ CD4+ T cells from PBMCs, pooled from several time points, taken from a donor given antiretroviral therapy, either interrupted or continuous. Subset specified: naive CD4+ CD45RA+ CD45RO- T cells. The sequence came from a pool of human donors with HIV. The chain joins TRBV24-1 to TRBJ2-1; D possibly corresponds to TRBD2 (6 bases). CDR3 loop: CATAWTNNEQFF. The CDR3 DNA reads as TGTGCCACCGCCTGGACTAACAATGAGCAGTTCTTC.